Shown below are 17 T cell receptor beta chains from a single sample sequenced in a study of early T cells in non-severe SARS-CoV-2 infection. TCRdb redid the calling of the 5' RACE reads with MiXCR, one entry per CDR3 protein. Among 85,000 to 95,000 distinct CDR3 sequences listed, roughly 15% were seen once. Sequenced here: whole blood, sampled at baseline. The receptors were sampled from an adult who was a healthcare worker with PCR-confirmed SARS-CoV-2 infection or an uninfected control (not recorded which).

This clonotype was counted at least ten times. The CDR3 DNA reads as TGCAGTGCTAGTCGGGGGCCGAATCAGCCCCAGCATTTT. This translates into CSASRGPNQPQHF. The genes are TRBV20-1 and TRBJ1-5; TRBD1 might be the D (6 bases). This CDR3 is built from 13 residues. Trimming shortened V by 3 bases and J by 4 bases, and 10 bases separated the two germline ends. The germline CDR1 and CDR2 sequences are DFQATT and SNEGSKA (reference sequence).

This clonotype was counted a few times. The chain is built from TRBV6-1 and TRBJ1-2; D ambiguous. Germline CDR1 is MNHNS and CDR2 is SASEGT. V was clipped by 3 bases and J by 10 bases, with 12 bases between them. The CDR3 is made up of 12 amino acids. The CDR3 is CASSESSVSYTF. The CDR3 DNA follows: TGTGCCAGCAGTGAGTCTTCGGTGTCCTACACCTTC.

The rearrangement uses TRBV7-2 and TRBJ2-7, with D tentatively TRBD1 (5 bases). The germline gives CDR1 SGHTA, CDR2 FQGNSA. The CDR3 loop spans 13 amino acids. Trimming took off 5 bases at V and 8 bases at J, with 16 bases between the two ends. CDR3 bases: TGTGCCAGCAGCCCACAACCGCCAGGGCAGCAGTACTTC. Translating it yields CASSPQPPGQQYF.

The gene calls are TRBV25-1 and TRBJ1-4, with 9 bases aligning to TRBD1. The germline gives CDR1 MGHDK, CDR2 SYGVNS. V lost 1 base and J lost 12; bases outside the gene matches: 6. The CDR3 has 14 amino acids. CDR3 loop: CASSEWDRAQELFF. The CDR3 DNA is TGTGCCAGCAGTGAATGGGACAGGGCACAGGAACTGTTTTTT.

The chain recombines TRBV6-1 with TRBJ1-5; D gene ambiguous. V dropped 8 bases and J dropped 7 bases, with 9 bases sitting between them. The CDR3 consists of 11 residues. The germline CDR1 and CDR2 sequences are MNHNS and SASEGT. The chain's CDR3 is CASGIGQPQHF. As DNA, the CDR3 is TGTGCCAGCGGTATCGGACAGCCCCAGCATTTT.

The rearrangement links TRBV6-4 to TRBJ2-2; D is unclear. The CDR3 is 13 residues long. V was shortened by 3 bases and J by 7 bases, with 9 bases between the two germline ends. CDR1 and CDR2 from the germline V gene are MRHNA and SNTAGT. The CDR3 loop is CASSEFFRGELFF. CDR3 coding DNA: TGTGCCAGCAGTGAGTTCTTCCGCGGGGAGCTGTTTTTT.

The chain links TRBV28 to TRBJ1-4, with D unresolved. The CDR3 sequence is 13 residues long. Germline lookup yields CDR1 MDHEN and CDR2 SYDVKM. Trimming removed 1 base at V and 7 bases at J, with 7 bases between. CDR3 DNA: TGTGCCAGCAGTTTATTTTGGGGTGAAAAACTGTTTTTT. It specifies CASSLFWGEKLFF.

In its sample, this clonotype was seen a few times. This chain connects TRBV20-1 to TRBJ1-1; no clear D. Trimming removed 6 bases from V and 0 bases from J, with 8 bases in between. Looked up from germline, CDR1 is DFQATT and CDR2 is SNEGSKA (reference sequence). This CDR3 comprises 12 residues. The CDR3 DNA is TGCAGTGCCACTGAAATGAACACTGAAGCTTTCTTT. Translation: CSATEMNTEAFF.

This sequence joins TRBV6-5 and TRBJ1-1; D unresolved. The CDR3 sequence is 12 residues long. Germline V gives CDR1 MNHEY, CDR2 SVGAGI. V lost 10 bases to trimming and J lost 0 bases, with 9 bases between them. CDR3 nucleotide sequence: TGTGCCACCCGGACGGTGAACACTGAAGCTTTCTTT. Amino acid sequence: CATRTVNTEAFF.

This clonotype has just a few counts. V usage is TRBV11-2 and J usage is TRBJ2-1; D ambiguous. Trimming removed 5 bases from V and 8 bases from J, with 10 bases in between. CDR3 length equals 12 residues. The germline CDR1 and CDR2 sequences are SGHAT and FQNNGV. CDR3 DNA sequence: TGTGCCAGCAGCCGTTTAAGCGATGAGCAGTTCTTC. Translated, it gives CASSRLSDEQFF. The full variable domain, with the rest looked up from reference TRBV11-2 and TRBJ2-1, is EAGVAQSPRYKIIEKRQSVAFWCNPISGHATLYWYQQILGQGPKLLIQFQNNGVVDDSQLPKDRFSAERLKGVDSTLKIQPAKLEDSAVYLCASSRLSDEQFFGPGTRLTVL.

The V and J genes are TRBV4-3 and TRBJ1-1; 7 nucleotides align to TRBD1. CDR1 LGHNA and CDR2 YSLEER come from the germline V gene. J was trimmed by 0 bases and V by 6 bases; bases with no gene match: 1. The CDR3 is 13 residues long. The CDR3 protein is CASRTGLNTEAFF. The DNA of the CDR3 is TGCGCCAGCAGGACAGGGTTGAACACTGAAGCTTTCTTT.

This clonotype has more than one count but fewer than ten. The chain has TRBV6-6 and TRBJ2-5; TRBD2 agrees at 8 bases. Per germline, CDR1 MNHNY and CDR2 SVGAGI (reference sequence). V was clipped by 5 bases and J by 5 bases; unmatched bases: 13. This CDR3 has 16 amino acids. In nucleotides, the CDR3 is TGTGCCAGCAGTGCCGACCCGCTCAGCGGGAGTGAGACCCAGTACTTC. It encodes CASSADPLSGSETQYF.

The CDR3, as DNA: TGTGCCAGCAGCTTACAGGGAAACACTGAAGCTTTCTTT. It yields the protein CASSLQGNTEAFF. This chain links TRBV7-9 with TRBJ1-1; weak D call: TRBD1 (5 bases). Germline CDR1 reads SEHNR; CDR2 reads FQNEAQ (reference sequence). V was pared by 2 bases and J by 2 bases, with 6 bases between. The CDR3 length is 13 residues.

This clonotype has only a few counts. The chain links TRBV5-1 to TRBJ1-2; perhaps TRBD1 as D (6 bases). The germline V gene encodes CDR1 SGHRS and CDR2 YFSETQ. This CDR3 has 15 residues. Trimming took off 7 bases at V and 0 bases at J, with 16 bases between the two ends. The CDR3 DNA reads as TGCGCCAGCGCGTCCCGGGACATCTCTAACTATGGCTACACCTTC. It specifies CASASRDISNYGYTF.

The table lists this clonotype with a few counts. The chain couples TRBV9 to TRBJ2-5; 10 nucleotides align to TRBD2. The length of the CDR3 is 13 residues. V was clipped by 7 bases and J by 2 bases; unmatched bases: 2. Germline-derived CDR1 and CDR2 are SGDLS and YYNGEE. The CDR3, as DNA: TGTGCCAGCCGGACTAGCGGACAAGAGACCCAGTACTTC. It is translated as CASRTSGQETQYF. Complete variable domain (other parts from reference TRBV9 and TRBJ2-5): DSGVTQTPKHLITATGQRVTLRCSPRSGDLSVYWYQQSLDQGLQFLIQYYNGEERAKGNILERFSAQQFPDLHSELNLSSLELGDSALYFCASRTSGQETQYFGPGTRLLVL.

This chain links TRBV28 with TRBJ2-3; D is undetermined. Trimming removed 2 bases from V and 2 bases from J, with 5 bases in between. The CDR3 extends over 13 amino acids. The germline V gene encodes CDR1 MDHEN and CDR2 SYDVKM. The CDR3 DNA reads as TGTGCCAGCAGTTTAACTAACACAGATACGCAGTATTTT. Amino acids: CASSLTNTDTQYF. Full variable domain (missing parts from reference TRBV28 and TRBJ2-3): DVKVTQSSRYLVKRTGEKVFLECVQDMDHENMFWYRQDPGLGLRLIYFSYDVKMKEKGDIPEGYSVSREKKERFSLILESASTNQTSMYLCASSLTNTDTQYFGPGTRLTVL.

A few counts support this clonotype. The V call is TRBV5-5, the J call TRBJ1-3; D gene uncertain. V lost 5 bases to trimming and J lost 9 bases, with 9 bases between them. The CDR3 extends over 11 amino acids. The germline CDR1 and CDR2 sequences are SGHKS and YYEKEE (reference sequence). The CDR3 reads CASSGTGTIYF. For the CDR3, the DNA is TGTGCCAGCAGTGGTACCGGCACCATATATTTT.